This record concerns one TCR beta chain sequence. What this receptor recognizes is not known. Per-nucleotide qualities are absent, and no much larger clonotype sits a single base away. The sample's time point label is to be understood as: about 28 days (+/-7) after the second vaccine dose. In light of the paper, this sample's treatment or condition label describes: meningococcal conjugate vaccine given as trial control. Vaccinee samples were obtained from the UK trials COV001 and COV002, which included a single-blind randomized controlled phase 2/3 trial of AZD1222 (ChAdOx1 nCoV-19) in healthy adults. For TCRbeta chain sequencing, PBMC samples were collected from trial participants at day 0 and at day 28 after the second dose. The data were obtained in a study of T cell responses to AZD1222 COVID-19 vaccine (dated by TCRdb to the early 2020s). Describing the broader study: TCR sequencing was performed for 230 to 250 trial participants, of whom about 200 were given two doses of AZD1222 and 26 were given two doses of MenACWY control vaccine. Trial participants were enrolled by age into subgroups of 18-55, 56-69 and 70-plus years, and around 150, 28 and 57 TCR-sequenced participants, respectively, were included in these subgroups. Paper-wide results and their limitations: Because no samples from the day 14 peak response were available, repertoires could be characterized only after the peak T cell response. After two AZD1222 doses, spike-specific TCR breadth and depth were significantly higher than at day 0 and than in MenACWY recipients. Most participants were white British and females outnumbered males, and the authors suggested that clonal diversity may have been underestimated. CD4 TCRs associated with the vaccine covered the entire spike protein, and the dominant responses were in regions 160-218 and 743-854. The 56-69-year group was small, and its depth increase did not reach significance, likely because of low power. Conclusions about previously exposed vaccinees were limited because only a handful of AZD1222 recipients were SARS-CoV-2 seropositive at baseline. Reportedly, almost half of the unique spike-specific TCRs recognized epitopes lying outside the regions that are mutated in the B.1.351 and B.1.1.7 variants.

The CDR3 regions of human TCRbeta chains were analyzed by immunosequencing. The paper's data handling went like this. TCRs in the repertoires were compared against a reference library of SARS-CoV-2-specific TCRs that had been generated with the MIRA antigen-specificity platform. Breadth was defined as the fraction of unique TCRs that were SARS-CoV-2-associated, and depth was defined as the fraction of total T cells that were SARS-CoV-2-associated. Using the MIRA data, each spike-specific TCR was mapped to the spike region that the TCR reacts to and placed in a CD4 or CD8 class. Log10-transformed breadth and depth values were compared by one-way ANOVA with Sidak's multiple comparisons tests. The source is immuneACCESS, and TCRdb retained only in-frame sequences with V and J called. Part of the clones is not carried over; for the studies checked, unresolved V genes explain less than half of this, and the remainder is unexplained. V and J calls and clone size are those listed in that table; D and trimming were worked out from the DNA. Here the sample has 150,000 to 200,000 clones; more than 80% occur a single time. The biggest ten clones account for approximately 4% of the sample.

Cut back by 9 bases and 1 base, the V and J ends lie 8 bases apart. The germline V gene sets CDR1 to KGHDR and CDR2 to SFDVKD. Taken from cysteine to phenylalanine, the CDR3 has 13 residues. The retained sequence is limited to the CDR3, 39 bases, with the frame set at the first base. Recombination linked TRBV24-1 to TRBJ2-2; a tentative D match to TRBD2 spans 6 bases. The receptor was derived from an adult who received the MenACWY meningococcal vaccine as a control. The sequenced sample was peripheral blood, obtained 28 days after the second dose of the MenACWY control vaccine. CDR3 reads: CATRRENTGELFF. The bases read TGTGCCACCCGGCGGGAGAACACCGGGGAGCTGTTTTTT.